Sequencing of this T cell receptor (beta chain) was carried out in a study of T cell responses to AZD1222 COVID-19 vaccine. Whole-study results and caveats: Only five to seven AZD1222 recipients were seropositive at baseline. Researchers report vaccine-associated CD4 TCRs spanning spike, with dominance at 160-218 and 743-854. Donor demographics were predominantly white British with a female majority; clonal diversity may be underestimated. Unmutated regions of variants are reportedly targeted by nearly half of spike-specific TCRs.

This clone was counted a single time. Its antigen is not known. This CDR3 is also generated by other DNA sequences in the sample. Only in-frame clones appear in the TCRdb table, and some are missing; sequencing was by immunoSEQ multiplex PCR. Seen here are hundreds of thousands of clones, 85% to 95% observed once, and the top ten hold roughly 0.99%. The input for sequencing was peripheral blood, taken on day 0 of MenACWY control vaccination. This clonotype was sampled from an adult in good health.

CDR3 loop: CAWSRGNQPQHF. CDR3 nucleotide sequence: TGTGCCTGGAGTCGTGGCAATCAGCCCCAGCATTTT. The chain combines TRBV30 with TRBJ1-5; no clear D. This CDR3 comprises 12 residues. V lost 2 bases and J 2 bases, leaving 4 bases between the germline ends. Germline CDR1 reads GTSNPN; CDR2 reads SVGIG (reference sequence).